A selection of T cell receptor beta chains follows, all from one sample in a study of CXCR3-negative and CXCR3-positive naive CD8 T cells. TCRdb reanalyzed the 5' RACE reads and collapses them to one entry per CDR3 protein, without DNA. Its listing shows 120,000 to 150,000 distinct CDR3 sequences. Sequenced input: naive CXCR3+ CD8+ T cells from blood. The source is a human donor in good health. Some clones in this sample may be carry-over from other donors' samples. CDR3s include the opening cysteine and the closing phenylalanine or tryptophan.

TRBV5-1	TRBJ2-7	CASSLEGGSFPLYEQYF
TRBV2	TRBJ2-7	CASSPSVYEQYF
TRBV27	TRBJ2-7	CASSKTTGVPYEQYF
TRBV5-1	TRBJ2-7	CASLRTGPSYEQYF
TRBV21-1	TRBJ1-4	CAISKEQGRRATNEKLFF
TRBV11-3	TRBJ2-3	CASRQGSSTDTQYF
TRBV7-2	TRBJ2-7	CAISLIGQSPYEQYF
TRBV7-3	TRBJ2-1	CASSLGRGGPYNEQFF
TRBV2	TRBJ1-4	CASTGPVEREKLFF
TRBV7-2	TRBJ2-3	CASSSTGPRPDTQYF
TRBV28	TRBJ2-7	CACSFSDRGYEQYF
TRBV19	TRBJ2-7	CASTNRGHYEQYF
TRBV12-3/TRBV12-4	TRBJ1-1	CASSFMNTEAFF
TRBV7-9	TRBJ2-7	CASSLRAGQGPYEQYF
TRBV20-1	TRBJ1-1	CSASLLRQNGEAFF
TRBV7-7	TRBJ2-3	CASSLEVADTQYF
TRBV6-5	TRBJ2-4	CASSSLNIQYF
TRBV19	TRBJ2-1	CASSTTGYNEQFF
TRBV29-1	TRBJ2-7	CSVGEGWGYEQYF
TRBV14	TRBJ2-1	CASSRYYNEQFF
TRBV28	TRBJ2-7	CASLSFLSGDKYEQYF
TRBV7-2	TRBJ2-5	CASSPHSSGGAETQYF
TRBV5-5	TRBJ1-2	CASSLVGTGGITF
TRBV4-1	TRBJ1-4	CASSRGQGALDTNEKLFF
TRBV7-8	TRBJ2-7	CASTPPVGGRTYEQYF